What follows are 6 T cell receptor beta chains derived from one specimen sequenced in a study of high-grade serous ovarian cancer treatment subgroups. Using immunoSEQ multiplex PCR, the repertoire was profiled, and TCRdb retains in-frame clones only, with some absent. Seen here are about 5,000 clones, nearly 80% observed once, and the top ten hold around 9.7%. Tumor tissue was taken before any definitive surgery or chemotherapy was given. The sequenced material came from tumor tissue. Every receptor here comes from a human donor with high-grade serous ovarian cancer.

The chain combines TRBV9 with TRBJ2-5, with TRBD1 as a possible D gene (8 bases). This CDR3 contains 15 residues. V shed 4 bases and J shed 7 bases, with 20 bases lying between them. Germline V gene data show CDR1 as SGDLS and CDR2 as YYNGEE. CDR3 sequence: CASSPRGRAGATQYF. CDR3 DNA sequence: TGTGCCAGCAGCCCCAGGGGGCGGGCGGGAGCGACCCAGTACTTC.

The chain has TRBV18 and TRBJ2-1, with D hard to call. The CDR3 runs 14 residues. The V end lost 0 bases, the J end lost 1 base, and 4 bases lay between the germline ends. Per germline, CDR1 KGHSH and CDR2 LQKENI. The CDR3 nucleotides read TGTGCCAGCTCACCACCGGAATCCTACAATGAGCAGTTCTTC. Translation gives CASSPPESYNEQFF.

For the CDR3, the DNA is TGTGCCAGCAGCGTACATAGTGAGAACACTGAAGCTTTCTTT. Its protein product is CASSVHSENTEAFF. The chain employs TRBV9 and TRBJ1-1; no firm D call. The V gene lost 1 base and the J gene lost 1 base, with 8 bases spanning the gap. This CDR3 has 14 amino acids. Germline V gene sequence: CDR1 SGDLS, CDR2 YYNGEE.

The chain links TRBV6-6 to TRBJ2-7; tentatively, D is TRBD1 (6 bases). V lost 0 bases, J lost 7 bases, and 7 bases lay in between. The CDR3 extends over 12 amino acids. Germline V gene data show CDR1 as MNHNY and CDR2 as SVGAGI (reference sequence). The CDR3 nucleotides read TGTGCCAGCAGTTACTCAGGGGGAGAGCAGTACTTC. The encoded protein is CASSYSGGEQYF.

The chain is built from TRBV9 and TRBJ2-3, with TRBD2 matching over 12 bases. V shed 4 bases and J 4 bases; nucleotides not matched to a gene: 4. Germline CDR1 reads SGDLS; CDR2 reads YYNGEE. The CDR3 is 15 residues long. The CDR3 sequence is CASSSSGRGADTQYF. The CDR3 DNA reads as TGTGCCAGCAGCTCTAGCGGGAGGGGTGCAGATACGCAGTATTTT.

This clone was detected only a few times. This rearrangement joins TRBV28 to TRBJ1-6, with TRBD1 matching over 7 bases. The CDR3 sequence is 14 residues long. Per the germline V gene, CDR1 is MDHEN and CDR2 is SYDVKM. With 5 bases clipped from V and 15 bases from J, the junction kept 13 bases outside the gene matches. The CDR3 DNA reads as TGTGCCAGCAGTCCTCCCAGCAGGGACAGCCACCTCCACTTT. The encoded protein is CASSPPSRDSHLHF.